The TCR beta chain under discussion was sequenced for a study of monozygotic twins with inflammatory bowel disease (dated by TCRdb to between 2018 and 2021). Regarding the study in general: The full study comprised 30 or so monozygotic twin pairs: nine German pairs (four IBD-concordant, five IBD-discordant) and 19 IBD-discordant Danish pairs. Disease-associated traits were sought mainly through comparisons between IBD patients and their genetically identical healthy co-twins within discordant pairs. Each individual had, on average, about 151 000 unique TCRalpha sequences and 181 000 unique TCRbeta sequences available for analysis. Study-wide conclusions, independent of this receptor: The analysis was unable to tell different T cell subtypes apart. Because patients were on differing immunosuppressive treatments, the repertoires may have picked up extra background noise and inter-individual variability. Concordant and discordant twins showed no difference in repertoire similarity, possibly because of limited statistical power. IBD patients shared fewer clonotypes with other individuals than healthy twins did, most markedly in patients showing signs of disease activity. Measured by the inverse Simpson index, TCRbeta repertoire diversity was lower in IBD patients than in their healthy co-twins. No single strong signal or clonotype linked to IBD turned up in the results, so the idea that one exists was not supported.

A note on this clonotype: It lacks a known antigen.

From each donor, a roughly 2.3 ml peripheral blood sample was drawn into PAXgene tubes and stored at -80 degrees C. Without T cell sorting, total RNA was isolated from whole blood using the PAXgene blood miRNA kit on an automated QIAcube. Peripheral blood from monozygotic twin pairs who were concordant or discordant for inflammatory bowel disease underwent deep TCRalpha and TCRbeta repertoire profiling using unique molecular barcoding. Smoking habits were recorded for all twin pairs, with individuals classified as current, former or never smokers. The method was 5' RACE. Preparation of each TCR library used around 3.5 ug of total RNA. For each sample, cDNA was synthesized in eight separate reactions using SMARTScribe reverse transcriptase. During cDNA synthesis, unique molecular identifiers containing a 6-nucleotide sample barcode were introduced by template switching. Two nested PCRs of about 16 and 10 cycles amplified the TCRalpha and TCRbeta cDNA, and bead purification followed each PCR. Before amplification, the cDNA was treated with uracil DNA-glycosylase and purified using the QIAquick PCR purification kit. The second PCR added Illumina TruSeq-compatible adapters along with sample-specific barcodes. Library quality and concentration were assessed using TapeStation and Qubit, and about 5 ng of each library was pooled. Sequencing of the pooled libraries was done on an Illumina HiSeq2500 single-index Rapid Run using custom sequencing primers and 2 x 100 bp reads. The original methods were these. MiGEC version 1.2.6 was used for UMI-based consensus assembly to correct PCR and sequencing errors. MiXCR version 2.1.1 was used to carry out V(D)J alignment, clonotype assembly and CDR3 extraction. Gene usage, clonotype sharing and MAIT/NKT TCR abundance were normalised by analysing the top 1000, 10 000 and 20 000 clonotypes per sample. After downsampling to 27 000 UMIs, diversity was calculated as the inverse Simpson index using the vegan R package. Paired Mann-Whitney U tests on discordant twin pairs were used, with Benjamini-Hochberg multiple-testing correction. TCRdb reprocessed the reads, and each CDR3 protein sequence is entered once, without DNA. TCRdb, not the authors, supplied the V and J calls. This sample's records show approximately 330,000 distinct CDR3 sequences. The top ten hold approximately 2% of the sample.

The sequenced sample was blood. This sequence was found in a human donor with ulcerative colitis or Crohn's disease, or a healthy co-twin of an affected twin (not recorded which).

The CDR3 reads as follows: CSARIGRGTDTQYF. Recombination linked TRBV20-1 to TRBJ2-3; the TRBD2 assignment by TCRdb is unverifiable without DNA. Reading the germline V gene (reference sequence) gives CDR1 DFQATT and CDR2 SNEGSKA. The CDR3 numbers 14 residues from cysteine through phenylalanine. This entry has no DNA.